This T cell receptor beta chain was sequenced for a study of OX40 agonist ivuxolimab in advanced cancers. The protocol was immunoSEQ multiplex PCR, while the TCRdb copy is restricted to in-frame clones and leaves out a portion. The data show almost 35,000 clones, less than 85% seen once. The germline CDR1 and CDR2 sequences are SGHRS and YFSETQ. V lost 5 bases, J lost 1 base, and 3 bases stayed unmatched. The CDR3 is 13 residues long. The material was CD4+ or CD8+ T cells sorted from blood, obtained in a trial of the OX40 agonist ivuxolimab. The origin of this receptor is an adult with an advanced solid tumor such as melanoma, head and neck, liver or kidney cancer. The rearrangement uses TRBV5-1 and TRBJ2-7; TRBD2 matches 7 bases. Here the CDR3 DNA reads TGCGCCAGCAGTGACGGGAGGTCCTACGAGCAGTACTTC. This sequence encodes CASSDGRSYEQYF.